These 14 T cell receptor beta chains were sequenced from one sample in a study of T cell responses to AZD1222 COVID-19 vaccine. The repertoire was sequenced with immunoSEQ multiplex PCR; TCRdb's copy has only in-frame clones and lacks some. The sample records 140,000 to 150,000 clones, 86% being singletons. The specimen comprised peripheral blood, sampled 28 days after the second AZD1222 dose. The receptor set was obtained from an adult who received the AZD1222 COVID-19 vaccine.

J is TRBJ2-5 and V is TRBV7-9; D possibly corresponds to TRBD1 (6 bases). The CDR3 sequence is 13 residues long. Trimming removed 4 bases from V and 1 base from J, with 7 bases in between. The germline CDR1 and CDR2 sequences are SEHNR and FQNEAQ (reference sequence). The CDR3 reads CASSWTAQETQYF. Here the CDR3 DNA reads TGTGCCAGCAGCTGGACAGCCCAAGAGACCCAGTACTTC.

In this sample, this clone turned up once. This chain links TRBV18 with TRBJ1-1, with D perhaps TRBD1 (5 bases). The germline V gene encodes CDR1 KGHSH and CDR2 LQKENI. Trimming pared 1 base from V and 5 bases from J, leaving 14 bases between. The length of the CDR3 is 15 residues. CDR3 sequence: CASSPLRAPGTEAFF. CDR3 coding DNA: TGTGCCAGCTCACCACTCAGGGCCCCGGGGACTGAAGCTTTCTTT.

The genes are TRBV12-5 and TRBJ2-3; D remains unclear. Germline CDR1 is LGHNT and CDR2 is FRNRAP. The CDR3 is made up of 12 amino acids. With 5 bases removed from V and 2 bases from J, the gap between germline ends came to 5 bases. This chain's CDR3 is CASGSYTDTQYF. In nucleotides, the CDR3 is TGTGCTAGTGGTAGCTACACAGATACGCAGTATTTT.

This clone came up once. The chain uses TRBV28 and TRBJ2-3, with 8 bases lining up with TRBD1. The CDR3 is made up of 14 amino acids. Germline V lookup: CDR1 MDHEN, CDR2 SYDVKM. V dropped 7 bases and J dropped 1; count of bases not matched to a gene: 4. CDR3 loop: CASIPGQGTDTQYF. For the CDR3, the DNA is TGTGCCAGCATCCCGGGACAGGGCACAGATACGCAGTATTTT.

This chain joins TRBV18 and TRBJ1-6; 7 bases line up with TRBD1. The CDR3 length is 12 residues. Germline V gene sequence: CDR1 KGHSH, CDR2 LQKENI. The J segment lost 7 bases and the V segment lost 8 bases, leaving 2 bases of the junction unmatched. CDR3 DNA: TGTGCCAGCGGGACAGCCAATTCACCCCTCCACTTT. Translation gives CASGTANSPLHF.

The V call is TRBV7-8, the J call TRBJ2-7, with TRBD2 matching 13 bases. This CDR3 is built from 18 residues. Trimming at V came to 5 bases and at J to 4 bases, leaving 14 bases not matched to a gene. Looked up from germline, CDR1 is SGHVS and CDR2 is FQNEAQ. CDR3 sequence reads: CASSLGTGGTSGEYEQYF. CDR3 sequence (DNA): TGTGCCAGCAGCCTCGGGACAGGCGGGACTAGCGGGGAATACGAGCAGTACTTC.

The chain combines TRBV6-2 or TRBV6-3 with TRBJ2-7; D call uncertain. Trimming took off 1 base at V and 3 bases at J, with 1 base between the two ends. The CDR3 has 11 amino acids. CDR1 is MNHEY, CDR2 SVGEGT, per germline. CDR3 sequence: CASSYYYEQYF. The CDR3 DNA follows: TGTGCCAGCAGTTACTACTACGAGCAGTACTTC.

This clone was detected a few times. The chain recombines TRBV30 with TRBJ2-4; D tentatively reads TRBD1 or TRBD2 (5 bases each). This CDR3 has 13 residues. Germline values: CDR1 GTSNPN, CDR2 SVGIG (reference sequence). V was pared by 2 bases and J by 7 bases, with 12 bases between. The CDR3 DNA reads TGTGCCTGGAGTAAAGGGGAGATCAACATTCAGTACTTC. This sequence encodes CAWSKGEINIQYF. The whole variable domain, filled in from reference TRBV30 and TRBJ2-4, reads SQTIHQWPATLVQPVGSPLSLECTVEGTSNPNLYWYRQAAGRGLQLLFYSVGIGQISSEVPQNLSASRPQDRQFILSSKKLLLSDSGFYLCAWSKGEINIQYFGAGTRLSVL.

To note about this clone: This sample also contains other DNA sequences that code for the same CDR3. The rearrangement joins TRBV30 to TRBJ1-1, with D perhaps matching TRBD1 (5 bases). The CDR3 loop spans 13 amino acids. Germline CDR1 GTSNPN, CDR2 SVGIG (reference sequence). The germline V and J ends were trimmed by 0 bases and 1 base, with 6 bases remaining between them. The CDR3 region is CAWSVRGNTEAFF. The DNA of the CDR3 is TGTGCCTGGAGTGTGAGGGGGAACACTGAAGCTTTCTTT.

In nucleotides, the CDR3 is TGTGCCAGCAGAATCAGCATGAACACTGAAGCTTTCTTT. This sequence encodes CASRISMNTEAFF. The chain has TRBV7-2 and TRBJ1-1, with D unresolved. Germline V CDR1 and CDR2: SGHTA, FQGNSA. Trimming left V 6 bases short and J 0 bases short, with 8 bases between. The CDR3 has 13 amino acids.

The V and J genes are TRBV29-1 and TRBJ1-2; D perhaps matches TRBD1 (6 bases). The CDR3 runs 14 residues. From germline, CDR1 is SQVTM and CDR2 ANQGSEA. With 6 bases removed from V and 3 bases from J, the gap between germline ends came to 17 bases. CDR3 protein: CSVPQTGLDYGYTF. The CDR3 DNA sequence: TGCAGCGTGCCCCAGACAGGCCTTGACTATGGCTACACCTTC.

V gene TRBV9 combines with J gene TRBJ1-2, with TRBD1 matching over 7 bases. Per the germline V gene, CDR1 is SGDLS and CDR2 is YYNGEE. This CDR3 contains 15 residues. Losses at the gene ends were 4 bases for V and 2 bases for J; bases not matched to a gene: 8. CDR3 residues: CASSPPGQQNYGYTF. The CDR3 DNA is TGTGCCAGCAGCCCGCCGGGACAGCAAAACTATGGCTACACCTTC.

The rearrangement links TRBV15 to TRBJ2-1; tentative D call: TRBD1 (5 bases). Germline V gene lookup returns CDR1 LNHNV and CDR2 YYDKDF (reference sequence). CDR3 size: 12 residues. The ends were cut back, 6 bases at V and 9 bases at J, with 12 bases in the middle. CDR3 nucleotide sequence: TGTGCCACCAGTTTACCTGGGGCTGAGCAGTTCTTC. Translation: CATSLPGAEQFF.

This sequence joins TRBV10-1 and TRBJ1-1; D is uncertain. This CDR3 has 13 residues. Per germline, CDR1 WNHNN and CDR2 SYGVQD (reference sequence). With 0 bases removed from V and 5 bases from J, the gap between germline ends came to 7 bases. CDR3 protein: CASSESIATEAFF. The CDR3 DNA sequence: TGCGCCAGCAGTGAGTCTATTGCGACTGAAGCTTTCTTT.